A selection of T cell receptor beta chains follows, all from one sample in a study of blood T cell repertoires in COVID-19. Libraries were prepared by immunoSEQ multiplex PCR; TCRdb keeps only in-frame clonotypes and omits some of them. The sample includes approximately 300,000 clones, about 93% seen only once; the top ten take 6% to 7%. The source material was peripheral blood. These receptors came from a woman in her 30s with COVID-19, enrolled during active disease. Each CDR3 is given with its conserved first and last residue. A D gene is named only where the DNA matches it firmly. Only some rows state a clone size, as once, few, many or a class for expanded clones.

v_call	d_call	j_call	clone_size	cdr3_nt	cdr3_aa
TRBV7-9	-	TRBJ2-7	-	TGTGCCAGCAGCTTATCTAATACAGGTCGCTCCTACGAGCAGTACTTC	CASSLSNTGRSYEQYF
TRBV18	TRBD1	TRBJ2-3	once	TGTGCCAGCTCACCGGGACAGGGTTCAGATACGCAGTATTTT	CASSPGQGSDTQYF
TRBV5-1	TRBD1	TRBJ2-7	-	TGCGCCAGCAGCTTTAATTTAGGACAGGGGAGCTCCTACGAGCAGTACTTC	CASSFNLGQGSSYEQYF
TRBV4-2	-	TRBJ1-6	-	TGTGCCAGCAGCCCTAAGGGGAATTCACCCCTCCACTTT	CASSPKGNSPLHF
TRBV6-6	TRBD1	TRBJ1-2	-	TGTGCCAGCAGTGGAAAGGGGACAGGGATTCACTATGGCTACACCTTC	CASSGKGTGIHYGYTF
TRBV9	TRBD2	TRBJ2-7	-	TGTGCCAGCAGCTTCAGACTAGCGGGAGGGTCTTACGAGCAGTACTTC	CASSFRLAGGSYEQYF
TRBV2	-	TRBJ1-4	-	TGTGCCAGCAGCCTCCGGAAGGAGGCAGAAAAACTGTTTTTT	CASSLRKEAEKLFF
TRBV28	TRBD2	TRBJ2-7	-	TGTGCCAGCAGGACGAGCGGGAGTATGTACGAGCAGTACTTC	CASRTSGSMYEQYF
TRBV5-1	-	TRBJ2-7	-	TGCGCCAGCAGCTTGGAGCAGGGGGGATGGTACGAGCAGTACTTC	CASSLEQGGWYEQYF
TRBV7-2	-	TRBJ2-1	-	TGTGCCAGCAGCCAGACTAGTCGTGAGCAGTTCTTC	CASSQTSREQFF
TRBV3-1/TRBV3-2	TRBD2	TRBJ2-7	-	TGTGCCAGCAGCCAGCAAGCGGGAGGGCCCTACGAGCAGTACTTC	CASSQQAGGPYEQYF
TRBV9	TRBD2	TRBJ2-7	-	TGTGCCAGCAGCGTAGCGGACGGGGGGAGGTTAGAGCAGTACTTC	CASSVADGGRLEQYF
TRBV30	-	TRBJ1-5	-	TGTGCCTGGAGTCCCCGGGGAGATCAGCCCCAGCATTTT	CAWSPRGDQPQHF
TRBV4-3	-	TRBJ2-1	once	TGCGCCAGCAGCCCCGGGGTAGCGGCCTCCTACAATGAGCAGTTCTTC	CASSPGVAASYNEQFF
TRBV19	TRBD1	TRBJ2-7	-	TGTGCCAGTAGTTCTTGGCCACAGGGGCGGGACGAGCAGTACTTC	CASSSWPQGRDEQYF
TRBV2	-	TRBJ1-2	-	TGTGCCAGCAGCCTTGGGGGGAAGATTAGAGGCTACACCTTC	CASSLGGKIRGYTF
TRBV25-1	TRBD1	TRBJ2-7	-	TGTGCCAGCAGTGAAGGCAGGACAGGCAGTCGCTACGAGCAGTACTTC	CASSEGRTGSRYEQYF
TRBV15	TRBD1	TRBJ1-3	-	TGTGCCACCAGCAGAGATCCGACAGGGACGGACACCATATATTTT	CATSRDPTGTDTIYF
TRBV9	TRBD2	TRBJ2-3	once	TGTGCCAGCAGCGTAGCTGGACTAGCGGTCACAGATACGCAGTATTTT	CASSVAGLAVTDTQYF
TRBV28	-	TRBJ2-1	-	TGTGCCAGCAGTAGGCCTAGCGTCAATGAGCAGTTCTTC	CASSRPSVNEQFF
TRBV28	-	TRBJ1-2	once	TGTGCCAGCAGCCCCCAAGCCCCGCGGGGACTCACCTTC	CASSPQAPRGLTF
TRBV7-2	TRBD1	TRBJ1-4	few	TGTGCCAGCAGCCCGACAGGGGGCAGGTATGGTGAAAAACTGTTTTTT	CASSPTGGRYGEKLFF
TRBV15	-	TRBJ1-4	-	TGTGCCACCAGCAGAGTCGGCGGGACGGAACTTGGGAAACTGTTTTTT	CATSRVGGTELGKLFF
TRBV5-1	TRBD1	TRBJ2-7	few	TGCGCCAGCAGCTTGGGGGGACAGGGCCTCCTAAGCGAGCAGTACTTC	CASSLGGQGLLSEQYF
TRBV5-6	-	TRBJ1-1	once	TGTGCCAGCAGCTTCGGACTCCGGACTGAAGCTTTCTTT	CASSFGLRTEAFF
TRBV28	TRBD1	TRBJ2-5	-	TGTGCCAGCAGTTTATGGGACAGGGGGGAGACCCAGTACTTC	CASSLWDRGETQYF
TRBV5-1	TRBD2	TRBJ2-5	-	TGCGCCAGCAGCCCCCGGACTAGCGTGGAAGAGACCCAGTACTTC	CASSPRTSVEETQYF
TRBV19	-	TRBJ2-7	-	TGTGCCACGTCGACGGTTCAGAGGCCCTACGAGCAGTACTTC	CATSTVQRPYEQYF
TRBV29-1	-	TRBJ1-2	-	TGCAGCGTTGTGAGGGTTAACTATGGCTACACCTTC	CSVVRVNYGYTF
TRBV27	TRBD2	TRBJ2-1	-	TGTGCCAGCAGTTTAAGACCCCCGGGGGGGAACTTCGCCTACAATGAGCAGTTCTTC	CASSLRPPGGNFAYNEQFF
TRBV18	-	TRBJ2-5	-	TGTGCCAGCTCAGAGGACCAAGAGACCCAGTACTTC	CASSEDQETQYF
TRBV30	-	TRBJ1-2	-	TGTGCCTTCAGGGTGGGTGGCTACACCTTC	CAFRVGGYTF
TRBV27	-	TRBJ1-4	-	TGTGCCAGCAGATCCGGACAGTTTAATGAAAAACTGTTTTTT	CASRSGQFNEKLFF
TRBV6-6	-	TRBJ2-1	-	TGTGCCAGCAGGGGCCCCCAGGACAATGAGCAGTTCTTC	CASRGPQDNEQFF
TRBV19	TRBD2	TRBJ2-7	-	TGTGCCAGTAAAACGATAGCGGGGTCCTTGCGACACGAGCAGTACTTC	CASKTIAGSLRHEQYF
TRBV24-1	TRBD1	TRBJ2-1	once	TGTGCCACCAGTGATCCGGGACAGGGGGTGAATGAGCAGTTCTTC	CATSDPGQGVNEQFF
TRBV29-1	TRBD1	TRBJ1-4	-	TGCAGCGTCAAGAGGGGGGACAGAAATGAAAAACTGTTTTTT	CSVKRGDRNEKLFF
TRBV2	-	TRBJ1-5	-	TGTGCCAGCATCGGACAGCCAGATCAGCCCCAGCATTTT	CASIGQPDQPQHF
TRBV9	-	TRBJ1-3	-	TGTGCCAGCAGCGTAAGTCAAGGGGCAACTGGAAACACCATATATTTT	CASSVSQGATGNTIYF
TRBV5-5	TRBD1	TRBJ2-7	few	TGTGCCAGCAGCCTGGACAGGGTACTGGGCGAGCAGTACTTC	CASSLDRVLGEQYF
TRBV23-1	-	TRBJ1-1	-	TGCGCCAGCCCGGACGGAGGAGCGGCGGCTTTCTTT	CASPDGGAAAFF
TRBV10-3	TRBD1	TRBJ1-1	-	TGTGCCATCAGTGAGTCACAGGGGCCGAACACTGAAGCTTTCTTT	CAISESQGPNTEAFF
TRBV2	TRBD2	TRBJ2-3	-	TGTGCCAGCAGTGAACCCGGGACTAGCGGCCCAAAGGAGGATACGCAGTATTTT	CASSEPGTSGPKEDTQYF
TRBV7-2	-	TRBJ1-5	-	TGTGCCAGCAGCTTAGCGCTAAGAGGTCAGCCCCAGCATTTT	CASSLALRGQPQHF
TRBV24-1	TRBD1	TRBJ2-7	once	TGTGCCACCAGTGAGGGGACAGCACGGCCCGTGCAGTACTTC	CATSEGTARPVQYF
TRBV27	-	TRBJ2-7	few	TGTGCCAGCAGTTTGGTTGCAGAGGCCTACGAGCAGTACTTC	CASSLVAEAYEQYF
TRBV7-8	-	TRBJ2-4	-	TGTGCCAGCAGCTTAGGTGCGGGAATCACCAAAAACATTCAGTACTTC	CASSLGAGITKNIQYF
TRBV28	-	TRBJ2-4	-	TGTGCCAGCATAGGACATGGTCCTCTTATTCAGTACTTC	CASIGHGPLIQYF
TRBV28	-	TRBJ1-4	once	TGTGCCAGCAGTTCCTACAGGGATCGTCGCGAAAAACTGTTTTTT	CASSSYRDRREKLFF
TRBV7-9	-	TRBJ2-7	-	TGTGCCAGCAGCACCGGACAACCTAACGAGCAGTACTTC	CASSTGQPNEQYF
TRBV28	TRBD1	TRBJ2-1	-	TGTGCCACCCAGGGGGAGAGCGGTGAGCAGTTCTTC	CATQGESGEQFF
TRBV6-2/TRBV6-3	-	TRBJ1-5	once	TGTGCCAGCAGTTCACAGGGAGGGGGTGGCAATCAGCCCCAGCATTTT	CASSSQGGGGNQPQHF
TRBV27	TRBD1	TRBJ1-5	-	TGTGCCAGCAGTTCCGACCTCGACAGGGTGCGCAATCAGCCCCAGCATTTT	CASSSDLDRVRNQPQHF
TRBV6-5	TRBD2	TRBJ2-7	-	TGTGCCAGCAGTTACTCCCGGACTAGCGGGATCTACGAGCAGTACTTC	CASSYSRTSGIYEQYF